These 5 T cell receptor beta chains were all obtained from the same sample, sequenced in a study of T cell changes during pregnancy in multiple sclerosis. Some clones are missing from TCRdb's copy, which holds only in-frame ones; the method was immunoSEQ multiplex PCR. The sample lists 65,000 to 75,000 clones; around nine tenths were seen once. The sequences come from peripheral blood, collected in the third trimester of pregnancy. These TCRs come from a female donor in good health, enrolled as a control in a pregnancy study.

The chain has TRBV5-4 and TRBJ2-4; 9 nucleotides line up with TRBD1. The germline CDR1 and CDR2 sequences are SGHNT and YYREEE (reference sequence). This CDR3 is 16 amino acids long. J lost 5 bases, V lost 4 bases, and 10 bases had no gene match. CDR3 protein: CASSPGQGNYENIQYF. For the CDR3, the DNA is TGTGCCAGCAGCCCCGGACAGGGGAATTACGAAAACATTCAGTACTTC.

This chain uses TRBV28 with TRBJ1-1; weak D call: TRBD1 (5 bases). Germline lookup yields CDR1 MDHEN and CDR2 SYDVKM. V lost 2 bases and J lost 8, with 12 bases in between. The CDR3 sequence is 13 residues long. The CDR3 nucleotides are TGTGCCAGCAGTTTAAGGCAGGGAGGGGAAGCTTTCTTT. This gives the protein CASSLRQGGEAFF.

The V gene is TRBV6-7, the J gene TRBJ1-2, with 11 nucleotides matching TRBD1. TRBV6-7 falls under the ORF class, with uncertain function. CDR3 length equals 17 residues. J lost 7 bases, V lost 0 bases, and 10 bases had no gene match. CDR3 sequence reads: CASSYSRSRGQGVGYTF. The CDR3 nucleotides read TGTGCCAGCAGTTACTCAAGGTCCAGGGGACAGGGGGTTGGCTACACCTTC.

This sequence joins TRBV28 and TRBJ1-5, with D perhaps TRBD1 (6 bases). The CDR3 contains 14 residues. Trimming pared 5 bases from V and 10 bases from J, leaving 18 bases between. Germline V gene sequence: CDR1 MDHEN, CDR2 SYDVKM. The CDR3 region is CASSISGVRSPQHF. The DNA for the CDR3 is TGTGCCAGCAGTATCTCAGGGGTGCGGTCTCCCCAGCATTTT.

This rearrangement joins TRBV18 to TRBJ1-4; possibly TRBD1 for D (5 bases). The CDR3 contains 15 residues. CDR1 is KGHSH and CDR2 is LQKENI in the germline V gene. Trimming left V 3 bases short and J 5 bases short, with 13 bases between. In nucleotides, the CDR3 is TGTGCCAGCTCACCGGCAGGGCGGGGGAATGAAAAACTGTTTTTT. Its translation: CASSPAGRGNEKLFF.